These T cell receptor beta chains were read from a single sample in a study of blood T cell repertoires in COVID-19. TCRdb keeps only in-frame clones here, not all; method: immunoSEQ multiplex PCR. The table records some 250,000 clones, approximately 80% of them present only once. The sequenced sample consisted of peripheral blood. These receptor sequences come from a woman between 18 and 29 years old with acute or convalescent COVID-19. The CDR3 runs from the conserved cysteine through the conserved F or W. The D gene is left open where the match is weak. Rows may omit the clone size; those that give it use once, few, many or a size class.

d_gene,j_gene,v_gene,abundance,CDR3aa,CDR3nt
TRBD1,TRBJ1-5,TRBV7-9,.,CASSDGQGGINQPQHF,TGTGCCAGCAGCGATGGACAGGGAGGTATCAATCAGCCCCAGCATTTT
.,TRBJ2-7,TRBV18,once,CASSPGQSYEQYF,TGTGCCAGCTCCCCGGGACAATCCTACGAGCAGTACTTC
.,TRBJ2-1,TRBV2,.,CASTPGSNEQFF,TGTGCCAGCACCCCGGGTTCCAATGAGCAGTTCTTC
TRBD2,TRBJ2-3,TRBV27,.,CATTSSGKDTQYF,TGTGCCACCACCTCTAGCGGGAAAGATACGCAGTATTTT
.,TRBJ1-3,TRBV20-1,.,CSASGAYSGGNTIYF,TGCAGTGCTAGTGGGGCTTACTCTGGAGGAAACACCATATATTTT
TRBD1,TRBJ1-2,TRBV3-1/TRBV3-2,.,CASSRQGPYGYTF,TGTGCCAGCAGCCGACAGGGTCCCTATGGCTACACCTTC
.,TRBJ2-3,TRBV5-4,.,CASSLAFGQGTDTQYF,TGTGCCAGCAGCTTGGCCTTTGGCCAGGGGACAGATACGCAGTATTTT
.,TRBJ1-2,TRBV6-5,.,CASSYVNDGSSGYTF,TGTGCCAGCAGTTATGTGAACGACGGATCTAGTGGCTACACCTTC
.,TRBJ1-3,TRBV7-6,.,CASSLAGRASGNTIYF,TGTGCCAGCAGCTTAGCCGGCAGGGCCTCTGGAAACACCATATATTTT
.,TRBJ2-2,TRBV7-9,.,CASSPGHAPGELFF,TGTGCCAGCAGCCCCGGACACGCGCCCGGGGAGCTGTTTTTT
.,TRBJ2-3,TRBV30,.,CAWRRQERYTDTQYF,TGTGCCTGGAGAAGACAGGAGCGGTACACAGATACGCAGTATTTT
.,TRBJ1-2,TRBV27,.,CASSHAGATIYGYTF,TGTGCCAGCAGTCATGCAGGGGCCACTATCTATGGCTACACCTTC
.,TRBJ1-2,TRBV4-2,.,CASSQDGLYDGYTF,TGTGCCAGCAGCCAAGATGGACTTTACGATGGCTACACCTTC
.,TRBJ1-4,TRBV5-5,many,CASTSATGQNEKLFF,TGTGCCAGCACCTCAGCGACAGGACAGAATGAAAAACTGTTTTTT
TRBD2,TRBJ2-5,TRBV5-1,.,CASSLGTSGSFRETQYF,TGCGCCAGCAGCTTAGGGACTAGCGGGAGTTTTAGAGAGACCCAGTACTTC
.,TRBJ2-6,TRBV6-2/TRBV6-3,.,CASSYVESGANVLTF,TGTGCCAGCAGTTACGTAGAATCTGGGGCCAACGTCCTGACTTTC
.,TRBJ2-2,TRBV27,few,CASSLLTGELFF,TGTGCCAGCAGTTTATTAACCGGGGAGCTGTTTTTT
.,TRBJ1-2,TRBV7-6,.,CASSLDSFDYGYTF,TGTGCCAGCAGCTTAGACAGTTTCGACTATGGCTACACCTTC
TRBD2,TRBJ2-2,TRBV14,few,CASRGTSGSTGELFF,TGTGCCAGCAGAGGGACTAGCGGGAGTACCGGGGAGCTGTTTTTT
.,TRBJ1-2,TRBV20-1,.,CSAPTDYGYTF,TGCAGTGCCCCGACAGACTATGGCTACACCTTC
TRBD1,TRBJ2-5,TRBV3-1/TRBV3-2,once,CASSQEDPGTGYQETQYF,TGTGCCAGCAGCCAAGAAGACCCCGGGACAGGCTACCAAGAGACCCAGTACTTC
TRBD1,TRBJ2-7,TRBV6-2/TRBV6-3,.,CASSPLGQFNSYEQYF,TGTGCCAGCAGCCCATTGGGACAGTTCAACTCCTACGAGCAGTACTTC
TRBD1,TRBJ1-6,TRBV27,.,CASKNQGVANSPLHF,TGTGCCAGCAAAAACCAGGGGGTTGCGAATTCACCCCTCCACTTT
TRBD1,TRBJ1-3,TRBV13,.,CASSLGREGGALAGNTIYF,TGTGCCAGCAGCTTAGGCCGGGAAGGGGGCGCACTTGCCGGAAACACCATATATTTT
TRBD1,TRBJ2-1,TRBV10-2,few,CASRTGTGAYNEQFF,TGCGCCAGCAGGACCGGGACAGGGGCCTACAATGAGCAGTTCTTC
.,TRBJ2-7,TRBV6-5,.,CASTRSGVQYF,TGTGCCAGCACCAGATCAGGGGTGCAGTACTTC
.,TRBJ1-5,TRBV30,.,CAWSVGSTFSNQPQHF,TGTGCCTGGAGTGTAGGGAGCACCTTTAGCAATCAGCCCCAGCATTTT
TRBD1,TRBJ2-1,TRBV5-4,.,CASSLTGGIYNEQFF,TGTGCCAGCAGCTTGACAGGGGGCATCTACAATGAGCAGTTCTTC
TRBD2,TRBJ2-7,TRBV11-2,.,CASSLDFSGSGEQYF,TGTGCCAGCAGCTTAGATTTTAGCGGGAGTGGCGAGCAGTACTTC
.,TRBJ2-1,TRBV7-2,.,CASSLGASSWLGNEQFF,TGTGCCAGCAGCTTAGGGGCTAGCTCATGGTTGGGCAATGAGCAGTTCTTC
TRBD2,TRBJ2-4,TRBV15,.,CATGTSGRSMEGNIQYF,TGTGCCACCGGGACTAGCGGGAGGTCAATGGAGGGAAACATTCAGTACTTC
.,TRBJ1-2,TRBV2,.,CASSDTGGLGRNPGYTF,TGTGCCAGCAGTGATACGGGGGGATTGGGAAGAAATCCGGGCTACACCTTC
.,TRBJ2-1,TRBV9,.,CASSPLEDRSYNEQFF,TGTGCCAGCAGCCCACTTGAGGACAGATCCTACAATGAGCAGTTCTTC
.,TRBJ2-4,TRBV5-6,.,CASSPTPGQRAKNIQYF,TGTGCCAGCAGCCCTACCCCTGGACAGCGAGCCAAAAACATTCAGTACTTC
.,TRBJ1-1,TRBV21-1,.,CASSKARPLGNTEAFF,TGTGCCAGCAGCAAAGCACGTCCGCTAGGGAACACTGAAGCTTTCTTT
TRBD1,TRBJ1-4,TRBV18,.,CASSPRTGLNEKLFF,TGTGCCAGCTCACCACGGACAGGGCTAAATGAAAAACTGTTTTTT
.,TRBJ1-2,TRBV27,.,CASSSRTSGYGYTF,TGTGCCAGCAGCTCGAGGACATCTGGCTATGGCTACACCTTC
.,TRBJ2-7,TRBV19,few,CASSPPGLGYEQYF,TGTGCCAGTAGTCCACCGGGACTGGGCTACGAGCAGTACTTC
.,TRBJ2-3,TRBV30,.,CAWSVQVLHTDTQYF,TGTGCCTGGAGTGTACAGGTTCTACACACAGATACGCAGTATTTT
.,TRBJ2-7,TRBV10-3,.,CAISDPRGEQYF,TGTGCCATCAGTGACCCCAGGGGCGAGCAGTACTTC
.,TRBJ1-1,TRBV18,.,CASSPAGPLNTEAFF,TGTGCCAGCTCACCAGCAGGGCCCTTGAACACTGAAGCTTTCTTT
.,TRBJ2-3,TRBV6-6,.,CASSLQLSDTQYF,TGTGCCAGCAGTCTACAGCTTTCGGATACGCAGTATTTT
.,TRBJ2-1,TRBV27,.,CASSLSRPGLGNEQFF,TGTGCCAGCAGTTTATCCCGCCCGGGACTGGGCAATGAGCAGTTCTTC
TRBD2,TRBJ2-1,TRBV19,.,CASTPGLAGWGNEQFF,TGTGCCAGTACCCCCGGACTAGCGGGATGGGGCAATGAGCAGTTCTTC